The entry below gives a single T cell receptor (beta chain) sequence along with its context. This clone's antigen is unknown. It has no much larger one-base neighbor in the sample; base qualities were not kept. The sample originates from a study of T-cell reconstitution after alpha-beta-depleted transplantation in children (dated by TCRdb to about 2016). Background for the entire study: T-cell immune reconstitution after TCRalphabeta/CD19-depleted allogeneic hematopoietic cell transplantation in children was quantitatively tracked in the study by means of TCR repertoire profiling.

The library was obtained by PCR. Sequenced on an Illumina HiSeq 2500. TCR library preparation used molecular barcoding, with unique molecular identifiers applied to normalize quantification of the TCRbeta repertoire. TCRdb's own reprocessing of the public reads used fastp at Q25 and MiXCR and kept productive beta chains. Rows are combined by CDR3 protein, so each entry shows the most common genes and DNA. This sample lists 300,000 to 400,000 distinct CDR3 sequences; about an eighth were detected once. The leading ten clones occupy roughly 4.3% of the sample. V is reduced by 3 bases and J by 4 bases, leaving a spacing of 6 bases between them. Its CDR3 holds 12 amino acids, cysteine through phenylalanine. Only the CDR3 portion is preserved as DNA: 36 bases, with reading frame beginning at the first base. CDR1 and CDR2 were assigned from the germline V gene (reference sequence) as MNHNY and SVGAGI.

The rearrangement joined TRBV6-6 to TRBJ1-2; confidence is insufficient to name the D gene. The sequence derives from a human donor who donated a stem cell graft to a child with Fanconi anemia. Sequencing used PBMCs, obtained from the stem cell graft. The CDR3 protein is CASSYTPYGYTF. At the DNA level, the sequence is TGTGCCAGCAGTTATACCCCCTATGGCTACACCTTC.